Listed below are T cell receptor beta chains from one sample, sequenced in a study of T cell responses to AZD1222 COVID-19 vaccine. This table comes from immunoSEQ multiplex PCR, and its TCRdb copy is limited to in-frame clones, with some not included. The table lists 120,000 to 150,000 clones, around four fifths of them singletons. This specimen was peripheral blood, taken on day 0 of MenACWY control vaccination. The receptors were sampled from an adult in good health. CDR3s leave out the opening cysteine and the closing phenylalanine or tryptophan.

TRBV6-5	TRBJ2-1	ASRLRGGRVNEQF
TRBV9	TRBJ2-3	ASSVDPRPITDTQY
TRBV12-3/TRBV12-4	TRBJ1-1	ATTGETEAF
TRBV19	TRBJ2-1	ASSKNAGTVKYNEQF
TRBV5-1	TRBJ2-3	ASSLGRGGTDTQY
TRBV9	TRBJ2-6	ASSVVGTGANVLT
TRBV28	TRBJ1-2	ASSFSTANYGYT
TRBV5-6	TRBJ1-5	ASSLRYQPQH
TRBV7-9	TRBJ1-2	ASSQTETYGYT
TRBV7-8	TRBJ1-6	ASSPRVSRGRTGPGPPLH
TRBV30	TRBJ1-5	AWSRTGPPQPQH
TRBV7-9	TRBJ1-1	ASSIRSNTEAF
TRBV7-9	TRBJ1-1	ASSTGGDEAF
TRBV28	TRBJ2-1	ASSWGQVRNEQF
TRBV2	TRBJ1-1	ASSVVRNTEAF
TRBV7-3	TRBJ1-3	ASSLKSGNTIY
TRBV19	TRBJ1-2	ASTRTGGNPYGYT
TRBV3-1/TRBV3-2	TRBJ1-2	ASGTGQGGYT
TRBV12-3/TRBV12-4	TRBJ1-1	ASSLGVNTEAF
TRBV2	TRBJ2-3	ASRAGQGHTDTQY
TRBV28	TRBJ2-1	ASSPTSERRNEQF
TRBV5-8	TRBJ2-1	ASRGGGPYNEQF
TRBV5-1	TRBJ2-5	APALALGGTEGQETQY
TRBV7-9	TRBJ2-5	ASSATGRGETQY
TRBV29-1	TRBJ2-7	SGGGVEAYEQY
TRBV20-1	TRBJ1-1	SGYGQTEAF
TRBV9	TRBJ2-1	ASSPVLASNEQF
TRBV5-6	TRBJ1-4	ATREFATNEKLF
TRBV2	TRBJ2-2	ASSQQGSGTGELF
TRBV29-1	TRBJ2-5	SGGTGLQETQY
TRBV3-1/TRBV3-2	TRBJ2-2	ASSHTANTGELF
TRBV7-7	TRBJ1-1	ASSLDCAAPKNTEAF
TRBV3-1/TRBV3-2	TRBJ2-5	ASSQRVRETQY
TRBV18	TRBJ1-5	ASSPDQASNQPQH
TRBV6-5	TRBJ2-3	ASSYSGGFTDTQY
TRBV5-5	TRBJ1-4	ASSRTGSNERLF
TRBV27	TRBJ2-1	ASPSRTREGYNEQF
TRBV5-1	TRBJ2-1	ASSPLSSDEQF
TRBV2	TRBJ1-5	ASSGTGELQPQH
TRBV6-6	TRBJ1-6	ASSRDVGAGSLYSPLH
TRBV3-1/TRBV3-2	TRBJ2-3	ASSQVADTQY
TRBV5-1	TRBJ1-4	ASSLMGTGSNEKLF
TRBV18	TRBJ1-5	ASSPGQPYSNQPQH
TRBV6-5	TRBJ2-1	ASSYSPSGVNEQF
TRBV11-1	TRBJ2-2	ASSFLGQTNTGELF
TRBV5-6	TRBJ2-3	ASSGRGRTDTQY
TRBV30	TRBJ1-2	AWSRAGSYGYT
TRBV6-5	TRBJ1-1	ASSWGTGTALNEAF
TRBV28	TRBJ2-2	ASTLGGLTGELF
TRBV2	TRBJ2-1	ASRAENNEQF
TRBV29-1	TRBJ2-5	RSRGRAVPQETQY